Listed below are T cell receptor beta chains from one sample, sequenced in a study of esophageal squamous cell carcinoma under preoperative chemotherapy. MiXCR was run by TCRdb on the PCR reads, yielding one entry per CDR3 protein. The data show 32,000 or so distinct CDR3 sequences, around 49% seen once. The sample was taken from a patient given preoperative chemotherapy. The receptor source for this set is a human donor with esophageal squamous cell carcinoma. The donor label of this sample is uncertain. The CDR3 runs from the conserved cysteine through the conserved F or W. D genes are given only for firm matches. Clone size is not always given. Where it is, it says once, few, many or a class for expanded clones.

14 | TRBJ2-7 | . | TRBV6-1 | . | CGSRAGRAVDTQYF | TGTGGCAGCAGGGCGGGACGAGCCGTCGATACGCAGTACTTC
17 | TRBJ2-7 | few | TRBV7-6 | TRBD2 | CASSSLAGLSGTAEQYF | TGTGCCAGCAGCAGCCTGGCTGGGCTTAGCGGGACTGCCGAGCAGTACTTC
16 | TRBJ2-3 | . | TRBV7-6 | . | CASRFSGLGVTNMQYF | TGTGCGAGCCGCTTTTCGGGGCTGGGGGTCACAAATATGCAGTACTTT
16 | TRBJ2-7 | . | TRBV6-4 | TRBD2 | CASRDSGTGGKNTQYF | TGTGCCAGCCGTGACTCGGGGACGGGGGGGAAAAACACGCAGTACTTC
16 | TRBJ2-2 | . | TRBV7-8 | . | CASSRLQGASTEAQFF | TGTGCCAGCAGCCGCCTCCAGGGTGCAAGCACCGAGGCGCAGTTTTTT
16 | TRBJ2-1 | . | TRBV7-2 | TRBD2 | CASSFSGTSGYKEQFF | TGTGCCAGCAGCTTTTCCGGGACTAGCGGCTACAAGGAGCAGTTTTTT
15 | TRBJ2-6 | many | TRBV19 | . | CASSEGHSGANVLTF | TGTGCCAGTAGCGAAGGACATTCTGGGGCCAACGTCCTGACTTTC
17 | TRBJ2-5 | . | TRBV7-3 | TRBD2 | CGSSAGTGGGAEETQYF | TGTGGTAGCAGCGCGGGGACCGGCGGGGGTGCCGAAGAGACCCAGTACTTT
12 | TRBJ2-1 | medium-sized | TRBV12-3/TRBV12-4 | TRBD2 | CASSRGGNEQFF | TGTGCCAGCAGCCGGGGAGGGAATGAGCAGTTCTTC
16 | TRBJ2-3 | once | TRBV7-8 | TRBD1 | CASSRLQGASTGAQYF | TGTGCCAGCAGCCGCCTACAGGGGGCAAGCACAGGGGCGCAGTATTTT
16 | TRBJ2-5 | once | TRBV7-2 | TRBD2 | CASSSGRGAPREAQSF | TGTGCCAGCAGCTCTGGGCGGGGGGCCCCGCGGGAGGCCCAGTCCTTC
14 | TRBJ1-1 | . | TRBV11-3 | . | CASSLDLGNTEAFF | TGTGCCAGCAGCTTAGATTTAGGGAACACTGAAGCTTTCTTT
14 | TRBJ2-5 | . | TRBV7-6 | TRBD2 | CAGRGGGDKETQYF | TGTGCGGGGCGCGGGGGGGGGGACAAAGAGACCCAGTACTTC
14 | TRBJ2-5 | once | TRBV6-5 | . | CASSWGLSGETQYF | TGTGCCAGCAGTTGGGGACTGAGTGGGGAGACCCAGTACTTC
16 | TRBJ1-2 | many | TRBV6-1 | TRBD1 | CASSEVMGTGGDGYTF | TGTGCCAGCAGTGAAGTAATGGGGACAGGGGGCGATGGCTACACCTTC
13 | TRBJ2-2 | . | TRBV6-1 | TRBD1 | CASRTGVTGELYF | TGTGCCAGCAGGACAGGGGTGACAGGGGAGCTGTATTTT
18 | TRBJ2-6 | . | TRBV7-2 | TRBD1 | CASSLGDSGRPGANELYF | TGTGCCAGCAGCTTAGGGGACAGTGGACGCCCTGGGGCCAACGAGCTGTACTTC